This entry describes one T cell receptor (beta chain). Authors' methods: The assay estimated nucleated cells by amplifying reference gene primers. Clones were read by immunoSEQ multiplex PCR, and TCRdb kept only the in-frame ones, dropping some. The V and J calls and clone size are taken from that table; D and trimming were inferred from the DNA. The table includes about 69,000 clones, under 85% detected once. The data derive from a study of blood T cell repertoires in COVID-19. As for the study in general: COVID-19 samples, acute and convalescent, were from the United States, Italy and Spain. The analysed material was cDNA or gDNA that came from T cells, B-cell-depleted T cells, or PBMCs.

The CDR3 has 12 amino acids. Looked up from germline, CDR1 is LNHDA and CDR2 is SQIVND (reference sequence). With 3 bases removed from V and 8 bases from J, the gap between germline ends came to 10 bases. Specimen: peripheral blood. This TCR was recovered from a man in his fifties or sixties with acute or convalescent COVID-19. The rearrangement joins TRBV19 to TRBJ1-1, with D maybe TRBD1 (6 bases). CDR3 nucleotide sequence: TGTGCCAGTAGTATGCTAGGGACAGAAGCTTTCTTT. Translation: CASSMLGTEAFF. The full variable domain, completed using reference TRBV19 and TRBJ1-1, is DGGITQSPKYLFRKEGQNVTLSCEQNLNHDAMYWYRQDPGQGLRLIYYSQIVNDFQKGDIAEGYSVSREKKESFPLTVTSAQKNPTAFYLCASSMLGTEAFFGQGTRLTVV.